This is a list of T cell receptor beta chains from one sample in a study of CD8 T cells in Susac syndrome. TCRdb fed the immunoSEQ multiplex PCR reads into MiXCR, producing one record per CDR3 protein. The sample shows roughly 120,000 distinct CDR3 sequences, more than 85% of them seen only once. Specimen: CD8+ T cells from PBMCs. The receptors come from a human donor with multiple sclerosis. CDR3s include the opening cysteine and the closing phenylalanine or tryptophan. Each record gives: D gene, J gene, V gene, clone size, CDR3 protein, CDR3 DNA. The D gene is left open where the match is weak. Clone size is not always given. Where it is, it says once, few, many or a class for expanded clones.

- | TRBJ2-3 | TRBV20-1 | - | CSAIMRSTDTQYF | TGCAGTGCCATAATGCGTAGCACAGATACGCAGTATTTT
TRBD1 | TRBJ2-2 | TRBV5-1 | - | CASTLAGTGNTGELFF | TGCGCCAGCACCCTGGCTGGGACAGGGAACACCGGGGAGCTGTTTTTT
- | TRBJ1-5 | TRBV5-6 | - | CASSFGNPGPYSNQPQHF | TGTGCCAGCAGCTTCGGAAACCCCGGACCTTATAGCAATCAGCCCCAGCATTTT
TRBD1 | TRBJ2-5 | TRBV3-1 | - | CASSLVEGAPNRETQYF | TGTGCCAGCAGCCTCGTCGAGGGGGCACCGAACCGGGAGACCCAGTACTTC
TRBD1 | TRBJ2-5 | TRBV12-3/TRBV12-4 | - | CASRRTGGELETQYF | TGTGCCAGCAGAAGGACAGGGGGCGAATTGGAGACCCAGTACTTC
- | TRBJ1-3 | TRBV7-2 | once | CASSKYGGRTISGNTIYF | TGTGCCAGCAGTAAATACGGGGGGCGAACCATCTCTGGAAACACCATATATTTT
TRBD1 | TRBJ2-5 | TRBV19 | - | CASSLQDRGGETQYF | TGTGCCAGTAGTCTCCAGGACAGGGGTGGCGAGACCCAGTACTTC
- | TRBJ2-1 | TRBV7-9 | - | CASSIRMPLRNEQFF | TGTGCCAGCAGCATAAGAATGCCCCTTAGGAATGAGCAGTTCTTC
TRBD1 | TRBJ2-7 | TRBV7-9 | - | CASSYRDRGLWEQYF | TGTGCCAGCAGCTACCGGGACAGGGGGCTTTGGGAGCAGTACTTC
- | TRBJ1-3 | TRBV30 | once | CAWSGVDGNTIYF | TGTGCCTGGAGCGGGGTAGACGGAAACACCATATATTTT
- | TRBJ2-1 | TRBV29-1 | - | CSVETPNSYNEQFF | TGCAGCGTTGAGACGCCTAACTCCTACAATGAGCAGTTCTTC